The entry that follows covers one T cell receptor (beta chain) sequence. At the DNA level, this CDR3 is encoded by other sequences in the same sample as well. The sample originates from a study of blood T cell repertoires in COVID-19. V was cut by 5 bases and J by 7 bases, with 12 bases left in between. This CDR3 contains 13 residues. Germline V lookup: CDR1 SGHVS, CDR2 FQNEAQ. Enrolled through a virtual design, the participants were between 18 and 89 years of age and came from under 25 US areas. Participants' own reports of clinical history determined their cohort assignment. Either two negative PCRs, clearance, or symptom resolution qualified Cohort 3 donors as recovered. Under the authors' procedure: Reference gene primers were amplified, and this amplification served to estimate nucleated cell counts. Method: immunoSEQ multiplex PCR; TCRdb's copy keeps in-frame clones and lacks some. V and J calls plus clone size are reproduced from that table; the DNA served to infer D and trimming. The sample consists of over 200,000 clones, 84% of them appearing once.

The clonotype originates from a man aged 55 to 70 who had recovered from COVID-19. This chain uses TRBV7-8 with TRBJ1-5; perhaps TRBD1 as D (6 bases). Source material: PBMCs or T cells enriched from blood (not recorded which). The CDR3 loop reads CASSPNRDQPQHF. CDR3 DNA: TGTGCCAGCAGCCCAAACAGGGACCAGCCCCAGCATTTT.